This TCR beta chain emerged from a study of Ad26.COV2.S vaccination and SARS-CoV-2 variants. As for the study in general: Into the muscle, Ad26.COV2.S was dosed once or twice, 56 days apart.

Findings of the study overall: Using TCR breadth and depth analyses may have led to underestimated total T cell responses.

The treatment denotes: 19 received Ad26.COV2.S at low or high dose, single or two shots; 5 received placebo; per-sample allocation not given. Day 63 after the first vaccine or placebo injection was the time point for sampling. In regard to this clone: Its antigen remains unidentified.

Germline CDR1 and CDR2: MNHEY and SVGEGT. V lost 2 bases to trimming and J lost 8 bases, with 10 bases between them. This CDR3 has 13 amino acids. The method was immunoSEQ multiplex PCR; TCRdb's version includes in-frame clones alone and lacks a portion of them. The data contain more than 300,000 clones, roughly 89% of them singletons. The chain carries TRBV6-2 or TRBV6-3 and TRBJ2-1; either TRBD1 or TRBD2 may supply D (5 bases each). Sequencing used peripheral blood, obtained in a trial of Ad26.COV2.S vaccine versus placebo. This TCR was sampled from a person between 18 and 60 years old who received the Ad26.COV2.S COVID-19 vaccine or a placebo. The CDR3 DNA sequence: TGTGCCAGCAGTTACGAGGGGTACCATGAGCAGTTCTTC. Its translation: CASSYEGYHEQFF.